Listed here are 23 T cell receptor beta chains from one sample, sequenced in a study of cytomegalovirus exposure and HLA in healthy donors. The primer mix had 60 Vbeta and 13 Jbeta primers. TCRdb keeps only in-frame clones here, not all; method: immunoSEQ multiplex PCR. This repertoire includes some 120,000 clones. The sample was PBMCs. The receptor source for this set is a man aged 25 to 40 in good health and CMV-seronegative.

CDR3 sequence (DNA): TGTGCCAGTAGTCAGGACAGGGTGGCTGGCTACACCTTC. This translates into CASSQDRVAGYTF. The V gene is TRBV19, the J gene TRBJ1-2, with 8 bases fitting TRBD1. The CDR3 is 13 residues long. After removal of 5 bases from V and 7 bases from J, the junction contained 6 bases not matched to a gene. Germline CDR1 is LNHDA and CDR2 is SQIVND (reference sequence).

The rearrangement links TRBV5-1 to TRBJ2-5; D unclear. The CDR3 consists of 13 residues. Germline values: CDR1 SGHRS, CDR2 YFSETQ. Trimming took 1 base from V and 1 from J, leaving 5 bases between them. Here the CDR3 reads CASSLLPQETQYF. CDR3 nucleotides: TGCGCCAGCAGCTTGCTACCCCAAGAGACCCAGTACTTC.

The V and J genes are TRBV15 and TRBJ1-2; a weak D match, TRBD1 (5 bases). CDR3 size: 14 residues. V dropped 5 bases and J dropped 8 bases, with 18 bases sitting between them. Per germline, CDR1 LNHNV and CDR2 YYDKDF (reference sequence). The CDR3, as DNA: TGTGCCACCAGCCCCGGGGGGAAAGGTCTCGGCTACACCTTC. It encodes CATSPGGKGLGYTF.

V usage is TRBV19 and J usage is TRBJ1-1, with a possible D match to TRBD1 (6 bases). This CDR3 has 14 residues. Germline lookup yields CDR1 LNHDA and CDR2 SQIVND (reference sequence). Trimming cost V 5 bases and J 5 bases, with 15 bases left between them. The CDR3 loop is CASSLLDSITEAFF. Here the CDR3 DNA reads TGTGCCAGTAGTCTCCTGGACAGTATAACTGAAGCTTTCTTT.

The chain combines TRBV28 with TRBJ1-2; D gene unclear. The ends were cut back, 1 base at V and 4 bases at J, with 13 bases in the middle. This CDR3 has 15 amino acids. Germline assignment: CDR1 MDHEN and CDR2 SYDVKM. The CDR3 region is CASSLYEDSGYGYTF. CDR3 sequence (DNA): TGTGCCAGCAGTTTATATGAGGACTCCGGCTATGGCTACACCTTC.

The chain links TRBV6-5 to TRBJ2-2, with 11 bases that match TRBD2. With 0 bases clipped from V and 9 bases from J, the junction kept 6 bases outside the gene matches. CDR3 length: 16 residues. CDR1 and CDR2 from the germline V gene are MNHEY and SVGAGI. The CDR3 bases are TGTGCCAGCAGTTACTCGACTAGCGGGGCAAACAGGGAGCTGTTTTTT. Translated: CASSYSTSGANRELFF.

The chain has TRBV7-3 and TRBJ2-7; unclear D gene. Germline V gene data show CDR1 as SGHTA and CDR2 as FQGTGA. CDR3 size: 19 residues. Trimming shortened V by 1 base and J by 2 bases, and 24 bases separated the two germline ends. Here the CDR3 reads CASSLNLLSPMNTTYEQYF. CDR3 DNA: TGTGCCAGCAGCTTAAATCTTCTTAGCCCTATGAACACAACCTACGAGCAGTACTTC.

The chain uses TRBV4-2 and TRBJ2-3, with TRBD2 matching over 8 bases. V lost 4 bases and J lost 0; bases outside the gene matches: 6. The germline V gene has CDR1 LGHNA and CDR2 YNFKEQ. This CDR3 has 16 residues. CDR3 nucleotide sequence: TGTGCCAGCAGCCCCCGTAGCGGGGCTAGCACAGATACGCAGTATTTT. This codes for CASSPRSGASTDTQYF.

The genes are TRBV28 and TRBJ2-3; D is undetermined. V was cut by 6 bases and J by 4 bases, with 17 bases left in between. Germline V gives CDR1 MDHEN, CDR2 SYDVKM. The CDR3 extends over 15 amino acids. For the CDR3, the DNA is TGTGCCAGCAGCCCCGGTAGTCTCGAGTCAGATACGCAGTATTTT. Encoded protein: CASSPGSLESDTQYF. The whole variable domain, filled in from reference TRBV28 and TRBJ2-3, reads DVKVTQSSRYLVKRTGEKVFLECVQDMDHENMFWYRQDPGLGLRLIYFSYDVKMKEKGDIPEGYSVSREKKERFSLILESASTNQTSMYLCASSPGSLESDTQYFGPGTRLTVL.

Concerning this clone itself: One end of the junction fails to match germline, which may point to a read error. This sequence joins TRBV9 and TRBJ1-3, with D possibly TRBD1 on 5 matching bases. CDR3 size: 15 residues. Germline V gene lookup returns CDR1 SGDLS and CDR2 YYNGEE. In nucleotides, the CDR3 is TGTGCCAGCAGCCCCCAGGGAGGCTCTAGAAACACCATATATTTT. It codes for CASSPQGGSRNTIYF.

The chain joins TRBV14 to TRBJ2-7; TRBD2 aligns across 8 bases. This CDR3 contains 15 residues. The trim removed 5 bases at V and 0 bases at J, leaving 6 bases unmatched. Germline values: CDR1 SGHDN, CDR2 FVKESK. CDR3 in DNA: TGTGCCAGCAGCGCTAGACTAGCGAGCTCCTACGAGCAGTACTTC. Translation: CASSARLASSYEQYF.

On this clone itself: The same CDR3 can be traced to other DNA sequences in this sample. The chain employs TRBV10-3 and TRBJ1-4; D gene uncertain. The CDR3 spans 14 residues. Between the trimmed V and J ends, which lost 4 bases and 5 bases, there was a span of 11 bases. Germline CDR1 and CDR2: ENHRY and SYGVKD. In nucleotides, the CDR3 is TGTGCCATCAGTGGAGCGGGGAAGAATGAAAAACTGTTTTTT. It is translated as CAISGAGKNEKLFF.

V gene TRBV6-1 combines with J gene TRBJ2-7, with D maybe TRBD1 (6 bases). The CDR3 totals 14 residues. V lost 6 bases and J 3 bases, leaving 15 bases between the germline ends. Per germline, CDR1 MNHNS and CDR2 SASEGT. The CDR3 region has the DNA TGTGCCAGCAGCGATACCGGGACAATCTACGAGCAGTACTTC. Its translation is CASSDTGTIYEQYF.

The genes are TRBV19 and TRBJ1-5; 9 bases fit TRBD1. J lost 8 bases, V lost 4 bases, and 6 bases had no gene match. Germline V gene lookup returns CDR1 LNHDA and CDR2 SQIVND (reference sequence). The length of the CDR3 is 14 residues. The CDR3 loop reads CASSTGTGFEPQHF. CDR3 in DNA: TGTGCCAGTAGTACCGGGACAGGGTTTGAGCCCCAGCATTTT.

This rearrangement joins TRBV13 to TRBJ2-3; TRBD1 might be the D (6 bases). The CDR3 contains 18 residues. Trimming took off 1 base at V and 1 base at J, with 18 bases between the two ends. Germline V gene data show CDR1 as PRHDT and CDR2 as FYEKMQ (reference sequence). CDR3 DNA sequence: TGTGCCAGCAGCTTAGTTCCATCGTGGGACACCCGCACAGATACGCAGTATTTT. It encodes CASSLVPSWDTRTDTQYF.

The CDR3 region has the DNA TGTGCCAGTAGAAATGACGACAGGGGGGGGACTGAAGCTTTCTTT. Amino acid sequence: CASRNDDRGGTEAFF. The gene calls are TRBV19 and TRBJ1-1; 9 bases are shared with TRBD1. Germline loops: CDR1 LNHDA, CDR2 SQIVND (reference sequence). The V gene end was trimmed by 6 bases and the J gene end by 5 bases; junction bases not matched to a gene: 10. This CDR3 region has 15 residues.

The chain recombines TRBV7-2 with TRBJ2-7; TRBD1 might be the D (6 bases). Trimming shortened V by 6 bases and J by 0 bases, and 18 bases separated the two germline ends. Per the germline V gene, CDR1 is SGHTA and CDR2 is FQGNSA. The CDR3 consists of 16 residues. The CDR3 reads CASSYGAGASSYEQYF. The CDR3 nucleotides read TGTGCCAGCAGTTACGGGGCAGGGGCTAGCTCCTACGAGCAGTACTTC.

V is TRBV30 and J is TRBJ2-5; TRBD2 aligns across 14 bases. The CDR3 runs to 17 residues. V shed 5 bases and J 2 bases; nucleotides not matched to a gene: 10. Germline V lookup: CDR1 GTSNPN, CDR2 SVGIG (reference sequence). CDR3 amino acids: CAWVGTSGGRLQETQYF. The CDR3 bases are TGTGCCTGGGTCGGGACTAGCGGGGGCCGACTACAAGAGACCCAGTACTTC.

This chain joins TRBV19 and TRBJ2-5; maybe TRBD1 (7 bases). V was cut by 2 bases and J by 4 bases, with 23 bases left in between. This CDR3 has 18 residues. Germline-derived CDR1 and CDR2 are LNHDA and SQIVND (reference sequence). The CDR3 DNA reads as TGTGCCAGTAGTATAACTGGTAAGGCAGGGGGGCCAAGAGAGACCCAGTACTTC. It is translated as CASSITGKAGGPRETQYF.

The rearrangement joins TRBV18 to TRBJ1-5; 9 nucleotides match TRBD1. Germline V gives CDR1 KGHSH, CDR2 LQKENI. J gave up 9 bases and V 4 bases, and 10 bases lay outside the gene matches. The CDR3 extends over 15 amino acids. The DNA for the CDR3 is TGTGCCAGCTCACTCCGGGACAGGGAGCGAGGGCCCCAGCATTTT. It specifies CASSLRDRERGPQHF.

The chain couples TRBV6-1 to TRBJ2-7; D not certain. With 2 bases removed from V and 0 bases from J, the gap between germline ends came to 5 bases. Germline CDR1 and CDR2: MNHNS and SASEGT. This CDR3 is 13 amino acids long. The CDR3 bases are TGTGCCAGCAGTGAACCCCTCTCCTACGAGCAGTACTTC. Translation gives CASSEPLSYEQYF.

V gene TRBV4-2 combines with J gene TRBJ2-5; tentatively, D is TRBD2 (5 bases). The CDR3 is 15 residues long. Germline CDR1 and CDR2: LGHNA and YNFKEQ. V lost 0 bases, J lost 2 bases, and 10 bases lay in between. The CDR3 loop is CASSQDPSPQETQYF. In DNA, the CDR3 is TGTGCCAGCAGCCAAGACCCTAGCCCACAAGAGACCCAGTACTTC.

The chain recombines TRBV19 with TRBJ1-3; D ambiguous. CDR1 LNHDA and CDR2 SQIVND come from the germline V gene (reference sequence). Trimming removed 7 bases at V and 4 bases at J, with 11 bases between. The CDR3 consists of 13 residues. The CDR3 region has the DNA TGTGCCAGTACCCTTGGGCAAGGAAACACCATATATTTT. It codes for CASTLGQGNTIYF.